One sample yielded the 9 T cell receptor beta chains listed below, sequenced in a study of human T cells and chemical hapten exposure. TCRdb itself ran the 5' RACE reads through MiXCR, one entry per CDR3 protein. In the table there are 81,000 or so distinct CDR3 sequences, roughly 8.4% of which are singletons. Someone pulled total RNA out of unfractionated whole blood. The receptors come from a male donor in good health.

Many counts were recorded for this clonotype. The J gene is TRBJ2-2, the V gene TRBV25-1, with 7 bases that match TRBD2. CDR1 is MGHDK, CDR2 SYGVNS, per germline. Trimming removed 3 bases from V and 1 base from J; junction bases left unmatched: 14. The CDR3 is 19 residues long. CDR3 loop: CASSEASGTWYENTGELFF. CDR3 DNA: TGTGCCAGCAGTGAGGCTAGCGGTACATGGTACGAGAACACCGGGGAGCTGTTTTTT.

V is TRBV5-6 and J is TRBJ2-1, with a possible D match to TRBD2 (6 bases). The V end was cut by 4 bases, the J end by 8 bases, with 13 bases between. The CDR3 has 13 amino acids. Per germline, CDR1 SGHDT and CDR2 YYEEEE. The CDR3 DNA sequence: TGTGCCAGCAGCATTGGAGGGGCCGATGAGCAGTTCTTC. Its translation is CASSIGGADEQFF.

This clonotype was recorded many times. The rearrangement uses TRBV12-3 or TRBV12-4 and TRBJ2-3; weak D call: TRBD1 (6 bases). V lost 2 bases and J lost 0, with 9 bases in between. The CDR3 runs to 15 residues. Written as DNA, the CDR3 is TGTGCCAGCAGTTTATTTGACAGGAGCACAGATACGCAGTATTTT. Protein: CASSLFDRSTDTQYF.

The chain combines TRBV25-1 with TRBJ2-3; 16 bases are a match to TRBD2. The CDR3 has 19 residues. With V trimmed by 6 bases and J by 0 bases, 9 bases remained unmatched. CDR1 is MGHDK and CDR2 is SYGVNS in the germline V gene. CDR3 protein: CASRKSGLAGGTSTDTQYF. CDR3 nucleotide sequence: TGTGCCAGCAGAAAATCGGGACTAGCGGGGGGGACTAGCACAGATACGCAGTATTTT.

The rearrangement uses TRBV6-5 and TRBJ2-6; 7 positions agree with TRBD1. Per germline, CDR1 MNHEY and CDR2 SVGAGI. Losses at the gene ends were 4 bases for V and 0 bases for J; bases not matched to a gene: 9. The CDR3 is 18 residues long. CDR3 DNA sequence: TGTGCCAGCAGTTTACGCCGGGACAGAGTCTCTGGGGCCAACGTCCTGACTTTC. As protein: CASSLRRDRVSGANVLTF.

In its sample, this clonotype was seen many times. This chain uses TRBV7-6 with TRBJ2-2; 10 nucleotides align to TRBD2. The germline V gene encodes CDR1 SGHVS and CDR2 FNYEAQ. The length of the CDR3 is 16 residues. V shed 5 bases, J shed 7 bases, and the junction held 10 bases outside the gene matches. CDR3 sequence: CASSVPSGGTSGELFF. In nucleotides, the CDR3 is TGTGCCAGCAGCGTCCCTAGCGGGGGAACCAGCGGGGAGCTGTTTTTT.

The table lists this clonotype with a few counts. J is TRBJ2-4 and V is TRBV9; D uncertain. The CDR3 loop spans 17 amino acids. Germline values: CDR1 SGDLS, CDR2 YYNGEE. Deletions cut 0 bases from V and 0 bases from J, with 13 bases between. In DNA, the CDR3 is TGTGCCAGCAGCGTAGGGCTAGAAACACTAGCCAAAAACATTCAGTACTTC. Translating it yields CASSVGLETLAKNIQYF.

This chain connects TRBV5-1 to TRBJ1-2, with 7 nucleotides matching TRBD1. The CDR3 covers 14 residues. Trimming at V came to 0 bases and at J to 8 bases, leaving 7 bases not matched to a gene. Germline-derived CDR1 and CDR2 are SGHRS and YFSETQ. The CDR3 loop reads CASSLEWTGFGYTF. As DNA, the CDR3 is TGCGCCAGCAGCTTGGAGTGGACAGGCTTCGGCTACACCTTC.

This clonotype came up many times. The V gene is TRBV6-2 or TRBV6-3, the J gene TRBJ2-3, with D tentatively TRBD2 (6 bases). CDR1 and CDR2 from the germline V gene are MNHEY and SVGEGT. The CDR3 is 14 amino acids. Between the trimmed V and J ends, which lost 8 bases and 0 bases, there was a span of 12 bases. The CDR3 sequence is CASATGTSTDTQYF. In DNA, the CDR3 is TGTGCCAGCGCCACTGGGACTAGCACAGATACGCAGTATTTT.